The rows below give T cell receptor beta chains drawn from one sample of a study of blood T cells in healthy people across ages. TCRdb itself ran the 5' RACE reads through MiXCR, one entry per CDR3 protein. The sample holds almost 550,000 distinct CDR3 sequences, 24% seen once. The sample was also linked to a second study, of T cells of mothers and their children.

The source material was blood. These receptors came from a boy aged 5 to 17 in good health. CDR3s leave out the opening cysteine and the closing phenylalanine or tryptophan. Part of the rows lack a size; the others show once, few, many or a class for expanded clones.

j_gene: TRBJ2-1
abundance: few
v_gene: TRBV6-6
CDR3aa: ASSEMGPGDEQF

j_gene: TRBJ2-5
abundance: NA
v_gene: TRBV20-1
CDR3aa: SARVIARGVTQY

j_gene: NA
abundance: once
v_gene: TRBV20-1
CDR3aa: SARVGGKEQF

j_gene: TRBJ2-2
abundance: NA
v_gene: TRBV7-2
CDR3aa: ASSLGPRGRVGELF

j_gene: TRBJ2-7
abundance: many
v_gene: TRBV3-1
CDR3aa: ASSQGLVPYEQY

j_gene: TRBJ2-1
abundance: few
v_gene: TRBV6-2/TRBV6-3
CDR3aa: ASSYSKYNEQF

j_gene: TRBJ2-1
abundance: few
v_gene: TRBV7-8
CDR3aa: ASSLGMVQSYNEQF

j_gene: TRBJ2-2
abundance: NA
v_gene: TRBV9
CDR3aa: ASRGRNTGELF

j_gene: TRBJ2-5
abundance: NA
v_gene: TRBV20-1
CDR3aa: SATGTGKETQY

j_gene: TRBJ1-4
abundance: few
v_gene: TRBV12-3/TRBV12-4
CDR3aa: ASTIRGGLLTFNEKLF

j_gene: TRBJ2-3
abundance: NA
v_gene: TRBV6-5
CDR3aa: ASTDRGSGTDTQY

j_gene: TRBJ2-1
abundance: NA
v_gene: TRBV28
CDR3aa: ASSFAPQHTQLAYNEQF

j_gene: TRBJ1-1
abundance: few
v_gene: TRBV30
CDR3aa: ALLGLTEAF

j_gene: TRBJ2-1
abundance: many
v_gene: TRBV10-3
CDR3aa: AISGSGIVDEQF

j_gene: TRBJ1-3
abundance: NA
v_gene: TRBV20-1
CDR3aa: SARGTGWILSGNTIY

j_gene: TRBJ1-6
abundance: few
v_gene: TRBV18
CDR3aa: ASSPGTANNSPLH

j_gene: TRBJ2-1
abundance: NA
v_gene: TRBV7-3
CDR3aa: ASSQRRGAGGSYNEQF

j_gene: TRBJ2-7
abundance: few
v_gene: TRBV20-1
CDR3aa: SARESGTGIYEQY

j_gene: TRBJ2-3
abundance: NA
v_gene: TRBV29-1
CDR3aa: SATGTYTDTQY